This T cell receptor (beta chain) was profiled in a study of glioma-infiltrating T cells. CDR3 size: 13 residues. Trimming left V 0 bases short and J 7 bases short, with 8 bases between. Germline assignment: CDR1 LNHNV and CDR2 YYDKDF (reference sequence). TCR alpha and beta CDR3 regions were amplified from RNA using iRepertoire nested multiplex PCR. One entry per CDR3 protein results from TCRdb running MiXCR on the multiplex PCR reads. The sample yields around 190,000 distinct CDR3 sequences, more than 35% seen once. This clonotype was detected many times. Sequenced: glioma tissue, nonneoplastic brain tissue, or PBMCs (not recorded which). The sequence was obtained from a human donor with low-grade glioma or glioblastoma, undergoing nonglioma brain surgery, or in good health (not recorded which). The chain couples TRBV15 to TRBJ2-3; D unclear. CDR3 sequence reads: CATSRDPSYTQYF. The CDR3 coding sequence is TGTGCCACCAGCAGAGATCCGTCCTATACGCAGTATTTT.